The 29 T cell receptor beta chains below all came from one sample that was sequenced in a study of control samples from healthy donors and cancer patients (TCRdb year 2020). Library preparation used the immunoSEQ multiplex PCR assay. TCRdb carries this immuneACCESS record with in-frame sequences only. Its versions omit some clonotypes, under half of them owing to an unresolved V gene in the studies checked, with the rest unexplained. The sample table holds under 85,000 clones, of which approximately 90% were seen once. Together, the top ten hold over 4.5% of the sample. Sequenced material: PBMCs. The source of these receptors is a man aged 55 to 69 with colorectal cancer.

The rearrangement joins TRBV30 to TRBJ1-5; D not resolved. The CDR3 consists of 13 residues. The V gene lost 2 bases and the J gene lost 0 bases, with 5 bases spanning the gap. Germline V lookup: CDR1 GTSNPN, CDR2 SVGIG (reference sequence). Here the CDR3 reads CAWSRDSNQPQHF. The CDR3 DNA follows: TGTGCCTGGAGTAGGGATAGCAATCAGCCCCAGCATTTT.

The gene calls are TRBV6-5 and TRBJ2-2; D possibly matches TRBD1 or TRBD2 (6 bases each). CDR1 and CDR2 (germline): MNHEY, SVGAGI. The ends were cut back, 7 bases at V and 4 bases at J, with 13 bases in the middle. The CDR3 spans 14 residues. CDR3 residues: CASTIWGATGELFF. The CDR3 region has the DNA TGTGCCAGCACTATCTGGGGGGCCACCGGGGAGCTGTTTTTT.

The chain couples TRBV5-4 to TRBJ1-4; D is undetermined. The V gene lost 4 bases and the J gene lost 2 bases, with 12 bases spanning the gap. Germline values: CDR1 SGHNT, CDR2 YYREEE (reference sequence). This CDR3 spans 15 amino acids. The DNA of the CDR3 is TGTGCCAGCAGCCCCAGTGGGATTACTAATGAAAAACTGTTTTTT. This codes for CASSPSGITNEKLFF.

This chain connects TRBV9 to TRBJ2-4; D gene ambiguous. The V end lost 4 bases, the J end lost 1 base, and 12 bases lay between the germline ends. The germline V gene has CDR1 SGDLS and CDR2 YYNGEE. CDR3 length equals 15 residues. The CDR3 DNA sequence: TGTGCCAGCAGCCCCGGGTCCGAGGCCAAAAACATTCAGTACTTC. It specifies CASSPGSEAKNIQYF. The full variable domain, in which reference TRBV9 and TRBJ2-4 provide the parts outside the CDR3, is DSGVTQTPKHLITATGQRVTLRCSPRSGDLSVYWYQQSLDQGLQFLIQYYNGEERAKGNILERFSAQQFPDLHSELNLSSLELGDSALYFCASSPGSEAKNIQYFGAGTRLSVL.

This sequence joins TRBV19 and TRBJ1-1; 7 bases agree with TRBD1. The CDR3 runs 17 residues. With 4 bases clipped from V and 1 base from J, the junction kept 12 bases outside the gene matches. Germline CDR1 and CDR2: LNHDA and SQIVND (reference sequence). The CDR3 loop is CASSTNRQGRGNTEAFF. In DNA, the CDR3 is TGTGCCAGTAGTACCAATCGACAGGGCCGGGGGAACACTGAAGCTTTCTTT.

This sequence joins TRBV2 and TRBJ1-1; D unresolved. V lost 3 bases and J lost 6, with 5 bases in between. The germline V gene has CDR1 SNHLY and CDR2 FYNNEI. The CDR3 has 11 amino acids. The CDR3: CASSDLPEAFF. DNA for the CDR3: TGTGCCAGCAGTGATTTACCTGAAGCTTTCTTT.

The V gene is TRBV5-8, the J gene TRBJ2-5; TRBD2 aligns across 7 bases. V shed 4 bases, J shed 5 bases, and the junction held 8 bases outside the gene matches. CDR1 is SGHTS, CDR2 YDEGEE, per germline. The CDR3 is 14 residues long. CDR3 amino acids: CASSQTTSVETQYF. The CDR3 DNA is TGTGCCAGCAGCCAAACAACTAGCGTGGAGACCCAGTACTTC.

This rearrangement joins TRBV5-6 to TRBJ2-1; D gene uncertain. The CDR3 runs to 11 residues. The germline V and J ends were trimmed by 3 bases and 7 bases, with 5 bases remaining between them. The germline V gene encodes CDR1 SGHDT and CDR2 YYEEEE. The CDR3 loop reads CASSWKNEQFF. The CDR3 DNA is TGTGCCAGCAGCTGGAAAAATGAGCAGTTCTTC. The full variable domain, with the rest looked up from reference TRBV5-6 and TRBJ2-1, is DAGVTQSPTHLIKTRGQQVTLRCSPKSGHDTVSWYQQALGQGPQFIFQYYEEEERQRGNFPDRFSGHQFPNYSSELNVNALLLGDSALYLCASSWKNEQFFGPGTRLTVL.

The chain links TRBV4-3 to TRBJ2-1, with TRBD2 matching over 7 bases. Germline V gene lookup returns CDR1 LGHNA and CDR2 YSLEER. The V and J ends lost 2 bases and 4 bases, in that order; junction bases with no gene match: 8. CDR3 size: 16 residues. This CDR3 is CASSQLPSGKYNEQFF. The CDR3 DNA reads as TGCGCCAGCAGCCAACTACCTAGCGGCAAATACAATGAGCAGTTCTTC.

This chain connects TRBV6-2 or TRBV6-3 to TRBJ2-5; D remains ambiguous. Germline lookup yields CDR1 MNHEY and CDR2 SVGEGT. Trimming shortened V by 6 bases and J by 1 base, and 3 bases separated the two germline ends. This CDR3 spans 11 amino acids. As DNA, the CDR3 is TGTGCCAGCAGCTTCCAAGAGACCCAGTACTTC. It specifies CASSFQETQYF.

V gene TRBV11-3 combines with J gene TRBJ2-1, with 10 bases aligning to TRBD2. The CDR3 covers 13 residues. Germline V gene sequence: CDR1 SGHNT, CDR2 YENEEA. Germline trimming cut 2 bases from V and 13 bases from J; bases unmatched to any gene: 5. The CDR3 spells CASSLSSGGSQFF. CDR3 nucleotide sequence: TGTGCCAGCAGCTTAAGTAGCGGGGGGAGTCAGTTCTTC.

The chain carries TRBV11-3 and TRBJ2-1; D is possibly TRBD1 (6 bases). CDR1 and CDR2 (germline): SGHNT, YENEEA. The CDR3 contains 16 residues. The germline V and J ends were trimmed by 4 bases and 2 bases, with 15 bases remaining between them. DNA for the CDR3: TGTGCCAGCAGCTCTTCTCCAGGGGCCGCCTACAATGAGCAGTTCTTC. Its protein product is CASSSSPGAAYNEQFF.

The chain uses TRBV6-2 or TRBV6-3 and TRBJ2-7, with TRBD1 as a possible D gene (6 bases). Germline CDR1 is MNHEY and CDR2 is SVGEGT. This CDR3 has 13 amino acids. Trimming left V 7 bases short and J 2 bases short, with 12 bases between. The CDR3: CASTPGQTYEQYF. The CDR3 coding sequence is TGTGCCAGCACCCCTGGACAGACCTACGAGCAGTACTTC.

The chain uses TRBV3-1 (or the pseudogene TRBV3-2) and TRBJ2-7; possibly TRBD2 for D (5 bases). CDR3 length: 11 amino acids. Trimming stripped 5 bases from V and 7 bases from J, with 9 bases between. In germline, CDR1 is LGHDT, CDR2 YNNKEL (reference sequence). Here the CDR3 reads CASSSPGEQYF. CDR3 nucleotides: TGTGCCAGCAGCTCACCGGGAGAGCAGTACTTC.

This sequence joins TRBV28 and TRBJ2-7; D remains ambiguous. Germline lookup yields CDR1 MDHEN and CDR2 SYDVKM. This CDR3 region has 11 residues. The V end lost 10 bases, the J end lost 5 bases, and 12 bases lay between the germline ends. The CDR3 loop reads CATRTRDEQYF. CDR3 sequence (DNA): TGTGCCACTCGAACAAGGGACGAGCAGTACTTC.

CDR3 residues: CASSTRGPSYNEQFF. CDR3 DNA: TGTGCCAGTAGTACCAGGGGCCCCTCTTACAATGAGCAGTTCTTC. The chain is built from TRBV19 and TRBJ2-1, with a tentative D call TRBD1 (6 bases). The CDR3 covers 15 residues. V was cut by 4 bases and J by 4 bases, with 14 bases left in between. CDR1 and CDR2 from the germline V gene are LNHDA and SQIVND (reference sequence).

This clone was observed a single time. CDR3 loop: CASSSDSLNTGELFF. The DNA of the CDR3 is TGTGCCAGCAGCTCCGACAGCCTGAACACCGGGGAGCTGTTTTTT. This rearrangement joins TRBV2 to TRBJ2-2; maybe TRBD1 (5 bases). There are 15 residues in the CDR3. The germline V and J ends were trimmed by 6 bases and 1 base, with 12 bases remaining between them. The germline V gene has CDR1 SNHLY and CDR2 FYNNEI.

The V gene is TRBV27, the J gene TRBJ2-5; the D gene is possibly TRBD1 (6 bases). This CDR3 spans 16 amino acids. Germline V gene lookup returns CDR1 MNHEY and CDR2 SMNVEV (reference sequence). V lost 5 bases and J lost 1, with 17 bases in between. CDR3 DNA sequence: TGTGCCAGCAGTCCTTATCCACAGGGATCCCAAGAGACCCAGTACTTC. It translates to CASSPYPQGSQETQYF.

The J gene is TRBJ2-1, the V gene TRBV14, with D perhaps matching TRBD2 (5 bases). This CDR3 is built from 15 residues. Trimming removed 3 bases from V and 0 bases from J, with 9 bases in between. The V gene's germline CDR1 is SGHDN and CDR2 FVKESK. The CDR3 bases are TGTGCCAGCAGCCAGAGGGCGAACTCCTACAATGAGCAGTTCTTC. This translates into CASSQRANSYNEQFF.

The chain couples TRBV7-2 to TRBJ2-3, with 11 bases aligning to TRBD2. The V segment lost 6 bases and the J segment 6 bases; nucleotides outside the gene matches: 5. The CDR3 spans 14 residues. Germline V gives CDR1 SGHTA, CDR2 FQGNSA. The DNA for the CDR3 is TGTGCCAGCAGTAGCGGGGGGGCAGGGGATACGCAGTATTTT. Its translation is CASSSGGAGDTQYF.

The rearrangement joins TRBV6-5 to TRBJ2-2; a possible D gene is TRBD1 (7 bases). The V end lost 6 bases, the J end lost 4 bases, and 15 bases lay between the germline ends. Germline lookup yields CDR1 MNHEY and CDR2 SVGAGI. This CDR3 is 15 amino acids long. CDR3 coding DNA: TGTGCCAGCAGAGGCAGGGGGGACTCCACCGGGGAGCTGTTTTTT. Protein product: CASRGRGDSTGELFF.

The chain combines TRBV7-9 with TRBJ1-6, with TRBD1 as a possible D gene (6 bases). Trimming pared 3 bases from V and 6 bases from J, leaving 9 bases between. The CDR3 is made up of 14 amino acids. The germline CDR1 and CDR2 sequences are SEHNR and FQNEAQ (reference sequence). The CDR3 nucleotides are TGTGCCAGCAGCTTCGGACAGCCTAATTCACCCCTCCACTTT. Encoded protein: CASSFGQPNSPLHF. The full variable domain, completed using reference TRBV7-9 and TRBJ1-6, is DTGVSQNPRHKITKRGQNVTFRCDPISEHNRLYWYRQTLGQGPEFLTYFQNEAQLEKSRLLSDRFSAERPKGSFSTLEIQRTEQGDSAMYLCASSFGQPNSPLHFGNGTRLTVT.

V gene TRBV6-5 combines with J gene TRBJ1-2, with a weak D call TRBD1 (5 bases). Per the germline V gene, CDR1 is MNHEY and CDR2 is SVGAGI. V lost 0 bases and J lost 7, with 12 bases in between. The CDR3 is made up of 14 amino acids. CDR3 in amino acids: CASSYSLQVGGYTF. CDR3 nucleotides: TGTGCCAGCAGTTACTCTCTACAGGTCGGTGGCTACACCTTC.

J is TRBJ2-7 and V is TRBV7-9; D gene ambiguous. This CDR3 is built from 14 residues. CDR1 and CDR2 from the germline V gene are SEHNR and FQNEAQ (reference sequence). V shed 2 bases and J shed 2 bases, with 10 bases lying between them. This CDR3 reads CASSLRYGAYEQYF. CDR3 DNA sequence: TGTGCCAGCAGCTTACGATATGGGGCCTACGAGCAGTACTTC.

The rearrangement joins TRBV5-4 to TRBJ2-6; D possibly uses TRBD1 or TRBD2 (5 bases each). V lost 3 bases, J lost 2 bases, and 12 bases lay in between. The germline V gene has CDR1 SGHNT and CDR2 YYREEE (reference sequence). There are 16 residues in the CDR3. The CDR3 nucleotides are TGTGCCAGCAGCTGGACTTTGGGGGCTGGGGCCAACGTCCTGACTTTC. It specifies CASSWTLGAGANVLTF.

This chain joins TRBV5-1 and TRBJ1-1; no reliable D call. The CDR3 consists of 14 residues. V lost 0 bases to trimming and J lost 2 bases, with 8 bases between them. Germline CDR1 and CDR2: SGHRS and YFSETQ. The chain's CDR3 is CASSLASSNTEAFF. CDR3 nucleotides: TGCGCCAGCAGCTTGGCCAGTAGTAACACTGAAGCTTTCTTT. Combining the CDR3 with reference TRBV5-1 and TRBJ1-1 gives the whole variable domain KAGVTQTPRYLIKTRGQQVTLSCSPISGHRSVSWYQQTPGQGLQFLFEYFSETQRNKGNFPGRFSGRQFSNSRSEMNVSTLELGDSALYLCASSLASSNTEAFFGQGTRLTVV.

The rearrangement joins TRBV5-6 to TRBJ1-2; D might be TRBD1 (5 bases). Germline-derived CDR1 and CDR2 are SGHDT and YYEEEE. V lost 0 bases and J 5 bases, leaving 11 bases between the germline ends. The CDR3 is 14 amino acids. The CDR3 loop reads CASSLVAGPYGYTF. CDR3 coding DNA: TGTGCCAGCAGCTTGGTGGCAGGGCCGTATGGCTACACCTTC. Together with reference TRBV5-6 and TRBJ1-2, the CDR3 gives the full variable domain: DAGVTQSPTHLIKTRGQQVTLRCSPKSGHDTVSWYQQALGQGPQFIFQYYEEEERQRGNFPDRFSGHQFPNYSSELNVNALLLGDSALYLCASSLVAGPYGYTFGSGTRLTVV.

This chain links TRBV6-1 with TRBJ1-5, with D uncertain. CDR3 length equals 13 residues. Germline V gene sequence: CDR1 MNHNS, CDR2 SASEGT. Trimming took 3 bases from V and 5 from J, leaving 8 bases between them. The CDR3 DNA reads TGTGCCAGCAGTGAGACAAGCGATCAGCCCCAGCATTTT. Amino acids: CASSETSDQPQHF.

This clone was observed a single time. The chain links TRBV5-4 to TRBJ2-5, with D maybe TRBD2 (6 bases). CDR1 is SGHNT, CDR2 YYREEE, per germline (reference sequence). This CDR3 contains 15 residues. The V end was cut by 1 base, the J end by 6 bases, with 16 bases between. CDR3 coding DNA: TGTGCCAGCAGCTTGTGGTTCGGCGGGGCTCAGACCCAGTACTTC. Encoded protein: CASSLWFGGAQTQYF.